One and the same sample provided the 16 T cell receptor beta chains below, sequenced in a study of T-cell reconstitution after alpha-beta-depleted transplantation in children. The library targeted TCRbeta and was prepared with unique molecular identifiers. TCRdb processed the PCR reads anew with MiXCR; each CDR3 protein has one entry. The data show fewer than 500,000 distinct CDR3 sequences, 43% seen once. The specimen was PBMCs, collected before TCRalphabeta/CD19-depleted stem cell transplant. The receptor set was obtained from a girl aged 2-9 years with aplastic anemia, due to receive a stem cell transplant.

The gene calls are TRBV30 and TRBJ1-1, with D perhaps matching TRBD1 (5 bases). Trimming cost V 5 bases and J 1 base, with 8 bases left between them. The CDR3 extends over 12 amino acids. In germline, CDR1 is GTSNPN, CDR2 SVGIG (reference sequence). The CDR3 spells CAWGAENTEAFF. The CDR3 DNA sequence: TGTGCCTGGGGGGCAGAGAACACTGAAGCTTTCTTT.

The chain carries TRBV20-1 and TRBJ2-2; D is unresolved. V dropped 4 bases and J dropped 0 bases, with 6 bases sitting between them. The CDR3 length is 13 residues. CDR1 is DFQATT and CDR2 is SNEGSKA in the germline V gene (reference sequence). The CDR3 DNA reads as TGCAGTGCTACACCGTCGAACACCGGGGAGCTGTTTTTT. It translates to CSATPSNTGELFF.

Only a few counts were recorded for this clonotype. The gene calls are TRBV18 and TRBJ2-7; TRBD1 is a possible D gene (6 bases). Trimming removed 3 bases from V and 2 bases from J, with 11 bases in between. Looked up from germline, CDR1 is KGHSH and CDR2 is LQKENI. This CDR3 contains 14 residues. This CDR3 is CASSPGHGAYEQYF. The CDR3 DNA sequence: TGTGCCAGCTCACCGGGACATGGTGCCTACGAGCAGTACTTC.

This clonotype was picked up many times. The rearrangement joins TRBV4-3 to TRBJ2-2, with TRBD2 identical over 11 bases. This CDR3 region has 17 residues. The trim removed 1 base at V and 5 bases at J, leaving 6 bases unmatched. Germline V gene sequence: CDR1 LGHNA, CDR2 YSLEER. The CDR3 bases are TGCGCCAGCAGCCAAGGGCAGATAGCGGGAGGGACCGGGGAGCTGTTTTTT. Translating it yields CASSQGQIAGGTGELFF.

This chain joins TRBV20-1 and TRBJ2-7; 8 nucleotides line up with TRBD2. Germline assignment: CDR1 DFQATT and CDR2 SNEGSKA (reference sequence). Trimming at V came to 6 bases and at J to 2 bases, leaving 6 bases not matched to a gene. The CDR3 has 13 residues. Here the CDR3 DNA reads TGCAGTGCCCGTAGCGGGACCCCCTACGAGCAGTACTTC. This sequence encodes CSARSGTPYEQYF.

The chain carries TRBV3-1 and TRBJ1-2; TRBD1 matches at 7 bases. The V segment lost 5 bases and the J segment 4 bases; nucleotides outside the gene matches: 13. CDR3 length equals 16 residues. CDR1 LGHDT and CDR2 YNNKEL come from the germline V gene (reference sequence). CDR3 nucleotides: TGTGCCAGCAGCTCCAAGGGGGCAGGCCTAAGCTATGGCTACACCTTC. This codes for CASSSKGAGLSYGYTF.

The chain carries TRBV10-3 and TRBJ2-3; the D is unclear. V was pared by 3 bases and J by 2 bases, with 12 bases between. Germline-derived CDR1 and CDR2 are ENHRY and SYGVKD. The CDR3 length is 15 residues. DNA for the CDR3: TGTGCCATCAGTGATTTCTGCATGGACACAGATACGCAGTATTTT. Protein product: CAISDFCMDTDTQYF.

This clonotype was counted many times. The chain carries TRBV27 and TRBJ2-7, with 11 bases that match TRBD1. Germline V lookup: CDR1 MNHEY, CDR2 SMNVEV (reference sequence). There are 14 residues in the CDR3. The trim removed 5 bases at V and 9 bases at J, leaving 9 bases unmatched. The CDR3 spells CASSTGTGGRVQYF. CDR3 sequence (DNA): TGTGCCAGCAGTACCGGGACAGGGGGTAGGGTGCAGTACTTC.

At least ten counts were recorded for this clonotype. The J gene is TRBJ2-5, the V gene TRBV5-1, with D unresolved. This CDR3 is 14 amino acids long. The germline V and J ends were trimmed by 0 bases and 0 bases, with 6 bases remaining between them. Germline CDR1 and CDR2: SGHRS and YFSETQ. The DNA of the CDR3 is TGCGCCAGCAGCTTGGCACGGAACCAAGAGACCCAGTACTTC. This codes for CASSLARNQETQYF.

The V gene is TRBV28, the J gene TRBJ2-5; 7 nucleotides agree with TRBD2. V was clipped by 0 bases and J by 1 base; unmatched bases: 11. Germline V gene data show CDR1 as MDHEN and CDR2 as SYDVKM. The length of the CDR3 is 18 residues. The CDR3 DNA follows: TGTGCCAGCAGTTTATGGAGCGGGGCATCACCAATCCAAGAGACCCAGTACTTC. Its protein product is CASSLWSGASPIQETQYF. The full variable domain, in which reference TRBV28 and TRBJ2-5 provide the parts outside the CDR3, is DVKVTQSSRYLVKRTGEKVFLECVQDMDHENMFWYRQDPGLGLRLIYFSYDVKMKEKGDIPEGYSVSREKKERFSLILESASTNQTSMYLCASSLWSGASPIQETQYFGPGTRLLVL.

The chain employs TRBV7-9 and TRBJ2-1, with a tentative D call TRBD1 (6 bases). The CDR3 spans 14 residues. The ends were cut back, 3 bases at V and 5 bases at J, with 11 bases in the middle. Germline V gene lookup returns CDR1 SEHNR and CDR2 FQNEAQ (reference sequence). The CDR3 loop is CASSFPGHHNEQFF. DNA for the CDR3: TGTGCCAGCAGCTTCCCGGGACACCACAATGAGCAGTTCTTC.

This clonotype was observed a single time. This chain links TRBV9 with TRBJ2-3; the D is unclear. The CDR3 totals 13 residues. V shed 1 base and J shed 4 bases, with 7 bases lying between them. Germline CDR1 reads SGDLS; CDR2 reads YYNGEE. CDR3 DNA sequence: TGTGCCAGCAGCGTACGGATCTCAGATACGCAGTATTTT. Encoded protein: CASSVRISDTQYF.

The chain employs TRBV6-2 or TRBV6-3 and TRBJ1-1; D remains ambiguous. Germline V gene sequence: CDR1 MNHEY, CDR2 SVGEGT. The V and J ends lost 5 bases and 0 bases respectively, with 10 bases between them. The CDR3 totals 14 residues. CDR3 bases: TGTGCCAGCAGTACCTGGAGTATGAACACTGAAGCTTTCTTT. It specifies CASSTWSMNTEAFF.

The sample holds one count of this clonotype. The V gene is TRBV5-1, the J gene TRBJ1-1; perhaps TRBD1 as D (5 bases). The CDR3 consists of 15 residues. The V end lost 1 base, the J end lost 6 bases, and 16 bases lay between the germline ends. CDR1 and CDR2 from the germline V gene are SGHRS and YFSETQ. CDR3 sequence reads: CASSLTQGGSAEAFF. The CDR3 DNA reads TGCGCCAGCAGCTTGACGCAGGGAGGGTCCGCTGAAGCTTTCTTT.

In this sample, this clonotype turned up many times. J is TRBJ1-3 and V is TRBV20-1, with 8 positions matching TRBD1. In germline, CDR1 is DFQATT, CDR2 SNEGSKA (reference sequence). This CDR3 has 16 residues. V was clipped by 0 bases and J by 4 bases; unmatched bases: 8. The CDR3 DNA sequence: TGCAGTGCTAGAGAGGTCGAGACAGGGGTGGGAAACACCATATATTTT. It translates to CSAREVETGVGNTIYF.

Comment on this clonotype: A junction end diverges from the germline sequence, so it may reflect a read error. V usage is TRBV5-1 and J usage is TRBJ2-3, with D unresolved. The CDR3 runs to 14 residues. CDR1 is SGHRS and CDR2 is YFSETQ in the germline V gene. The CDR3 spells CASSLDLGPDTQSF. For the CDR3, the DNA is TGCGCCAGCAGCTTGGATCTTGGACCAGATACGCAGTCTTTT.